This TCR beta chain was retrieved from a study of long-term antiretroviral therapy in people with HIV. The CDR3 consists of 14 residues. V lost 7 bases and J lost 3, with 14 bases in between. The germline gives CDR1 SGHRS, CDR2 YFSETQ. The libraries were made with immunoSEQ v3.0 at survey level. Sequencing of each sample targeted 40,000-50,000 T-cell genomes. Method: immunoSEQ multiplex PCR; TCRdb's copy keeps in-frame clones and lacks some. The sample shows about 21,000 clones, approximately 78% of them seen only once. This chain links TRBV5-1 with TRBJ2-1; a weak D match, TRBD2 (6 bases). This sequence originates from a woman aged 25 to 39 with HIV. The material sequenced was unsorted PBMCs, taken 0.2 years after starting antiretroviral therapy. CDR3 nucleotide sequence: TGCGCCAGCCGGGACTCTCTCTTCTACAATGAGCAGTTCTTC. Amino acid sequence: CASRDSLFYNEQFF.